These 2 T cell receptor beta chains were sequenced from one sample in a study of OX40 agonist ivuxolimab in advanced cancers. Assay: immunoSEQ multiplex PCR; the TCRdb copy retains only in-frame clones and omits some. The sample includes tens of thousands of clones, around 91% of them seen just once. The material was CD4+ or CD8+ T cells sorted from blood, obtained in a trial of the OX40 agonist ivuxolimab. The receptors come from an adult with an advanced solid tumor such as melanoma, head and neck, liver or kidney cancer.

The gene calls are TRBV28 and TRBJ2-2, with D possibly matching TRBD2 (6 bases). V lost 6 bases to trimming and J lost 1 base, with 18 bases between them. This CDR3 is 17 amino acids long. Germline V gene lookup returns CDR1 MDHEN and CDR2 SYDVKM. In nucleotides, the CDR3 is TGTGCCAGCAGCTCCCCCCTAGGAGGGAGGAACACCGGGGAGCTGTTTTTT. Encoded protein: CASSSPLGGRNTGELFF.

The chain recombines TRBV19 with TRBJ1-4, with D possibly being TRBD1 (6 bases). Looked up from germline, CDR1 is LNHDA and CDR2 is SQIVND (reference sequence). The V end was cut by 9 bases, the J end by 3 bases, with 8 bases between. The CDR3 is made up of 12 amino acids. Here the CDR3 reads CASRGPNEKLFF. The CDR3 bases are TGTGCCAGCAGGGGCCCTAATGAAAAACTGTTTTTT.